This T cell receptor beta chain was retrieved from a study of vaccination effects on CD4 cells after COVID-19. About the research overall: Sample provision by two convalescent patients occurred 16 days and one week before vaccination.

The trim removed 1 base at V and 3 bases at J, leaving 14 bases unmatched. The V gene's germline CDR1 is MNHEY and CDR2 SMNVEV (reference sequence). This CDR3 contains 20 residues. Assay: immunoSEQ multiplex PCR; the TCRdb copy retains only in-frame clones and omits some. This table has 40,000 or so clones, roughly two thirds appearing once. Before sequencing, viral peptide pools were used by the ViraFEST assay to expand antigen-specific CD4+ T cells. CD4+ T cell isolation took place after 10 days of culture. PCR-confirmed SARS-CoV-2 infection occurred in the person between March and December 2020. Concerning this clone itself: Its cognate antigen is unknown.

Sample: CD4+ T cells from PBMCs cultured with a peptide pool, taken before COVID-19 vaccination. The receptor was isolated from a human donor who had a prior SARS-CoV-2 infection. The genes are TRBV27 and TRBJ2-1; 11 positions match TRBD2. CDR3 residues: CASSLWPMTSGNSVYNEQFF. CDR3 bases: TGTGCCAGCAGTTTATGGCCGATGACTAGCGGGAATTCCGTCTACAATGAGCAGTTCTTC.